A selection of T cell receptor beta chains follows, all from one sample in a study of blood T cell repertoires in COVID-19. Libraries were prepared by immunoSEQ multiplex PCR; TCRdb keeps only in-frame clonotypes and omits some of them. The sample contains under 200,000 clones, roughly 80% of which appear only once. Sequenced sample: peripheral blood. These receptors were taken from a human donor with acute or convalescent COVID-19. The donor label of this sample is uncertain. CDR3s leave out the opening cysteine and the closing phenylalanine or tryptophan.

v_call	j_call	cdr3_aa
TRBV3-1/TRBV3-2	TRBJ2-3	ASSLAGMDTQY
TRBV6-5	TRBJ2-7	ASRRGPYEQY
TRBV19	TRBJ2-3	ASRQGGADTQY
TRBV6-1	TRBJ2-6	ASSASGGPGANVLT
TRBV6-2/TRBV6-3	TRBJ2-1	ASSPYEAGANNEQF
TRBV5-1	TRBJ2-5	ASSLGTSGEIETQY
TRBV9	TRBJ1-3	ASSVAPSSSGNTIY
TRBV5-4	TRBJ1-2	ASRRTGGNYGYT
TRBV7-3	TRBJ2-2	ASSPWAGENTGELF
TRBV5-8	TRBJ2-3	ASSLAVGGNTDTQY
TRBV5-1	TRBJ1-4	ASSGQGIGTEEKLF
TRBV5-4	TRBJ2-2	ASSTEDRANTGELF
TRBV19	TRBJ2-3	ASSRQLSTDTQY
TRBV30	TRBJ2-1	AWRAMGQASYNEQF
TRBV7-9	TRBJ2-3	ASSARTSGAPGTQY
TRBV7-9	TRBJ2-6	ASSLDPGRASGANVLT
TRBV12-1	TRBJ2-1	ASSLGLSHNEQF
TRBV6-5	TRBJ2-5	ASSYPGGGETQY
TRBV5-6	TRBJ2-7	ASSLERRLGGVYYEQY
TRBV6-5	TRBJ1-6	ASSKGQGYNSPLH
TRBV5-5	TRBJ2-5	ASSGPETQY
TRBV6-5	TRBJ2-3	ASRQGLAVTDTQY
TRBV5-6	TRBJ2-7	ASSFPGGGRLVWPYEQY
TRBV7-6	TRBJ1-2	ASSPRTPPGHYGYT
TRBV5-1	TRBJ1-1	ASSWTGRTEAF
TRBV9	TRBJ1-4	ASSGQGALDRNEKLF
TRBV3-1/TRBV3-2	TRBJ1-1	ASSGTVRNEAF
TRBV28	TRBJ1-3	ASSLWAGGGNTIY
TRBV11-3	TRBJ2-2	ASSFGGQGKPGELF
TRBV5-4	TRBJ2-7	ASSYRDRAGEQY